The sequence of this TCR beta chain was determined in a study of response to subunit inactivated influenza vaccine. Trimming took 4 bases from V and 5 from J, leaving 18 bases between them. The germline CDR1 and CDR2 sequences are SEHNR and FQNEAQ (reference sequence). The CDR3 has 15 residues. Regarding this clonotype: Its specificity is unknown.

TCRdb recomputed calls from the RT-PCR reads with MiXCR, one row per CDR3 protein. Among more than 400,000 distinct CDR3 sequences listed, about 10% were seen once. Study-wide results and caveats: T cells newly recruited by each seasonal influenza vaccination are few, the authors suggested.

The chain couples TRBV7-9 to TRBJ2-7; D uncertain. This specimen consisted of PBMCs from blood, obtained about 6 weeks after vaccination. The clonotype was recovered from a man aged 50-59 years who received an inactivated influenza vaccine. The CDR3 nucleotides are TGTGCCAGCAGCTCGAGCGCTCTTAACGGACACGAGCAGTACTTC. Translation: CASSSSALNGHEQYF.